This is a list of T cell receptor beta chains from one sample in a study of blood T cell repertoires in COVID-19. The repertoire was sequenced with immunoSEQ multiplex PCR; TCRdb's copy has only in-frame clones and lacks some. Of 240,000 or so clones listed, roughly 89% were seen once; the top ten hold approximately 9%. The specimen sequenced was PBMCs or T cells enriched from blood (not recorded which). Receptor source: a middle-aged man who had recovered from COVID-19. The CDR3 runs from the conserved cysteine through the conserved F or W. D genes are given only for firm matches. The size field is filled for only some rows; it gives once, few, many or a size class.

d_gene	v_gene	j_gene	abundance	CDR3nt	CDR3aa
-	TRBV30	TRBJ1-3	-	TGTGCCTGGAGTACAGGGATCTCTGGAAACACCATATATTTT	CAWSTGISGNTIYF
-	TRBV6-5	TRBJ1-3	-	TGTGCCACGGGGTTTTCTGGAAACACCATATATTTT	CATGFSGNTIYF
-	TRBV30	TRBJ1-4	-	TGTGCCTGGAGTGTGAAAGGGAGTAGTAATGAAAAACTGTTTTTT	CAWSVKGSSNEKLFF
-	TRBV10-1	TRBJ1-1	-	TGCGCCAGCAGTGAGTCGAGAGCAGGGAACACTGAAGCTTTCTTT	CASSESRAGNTEAFF
-	TRBV18	TRBJ1-3	-	TGTGCCAGCTCACCAATTAAACAGGGCTCTGGAAACACCATATATTTT	CASSPIKQGSGNTIYF
-	TRBV18	TRBJ1-1	-	TGTGCCAGCTCACCACTGAAGGCCGACTTGAACACTGAAGCTTTCTTT	CASSPLKADLNTEAFF
-	TRBV21-1	TRBJ2-2	-	TGTGCCAGCAGCAACCGACGAGGTGGAGTAAACACCGGGGAGCTGTTTTTT	CASSNRRGGVNTGELFF
-	TRBV30	TRBJ2-5	-	TGTGCCTGGACCTTGGGAGGACGGGAGACCCAGTACTTC	CAWTLGGRETQYF
TRBD2	TRBV7-9	TRBJ2-1	-	TGTGCCAGCAGCCCCGGCAGTCTAGCGGGGATTGATGAGCAGTTCTTC	CASSPGSLAGIDEQFF
TRBD2	TRBV3-1/TRBV3-2	TRBJ2-1	-	TGTGCCAGCAGCCAAGAGATCGGGACTAGCCACCTTAACAATGAGCAGTTCTTC	CASSQEIGTSHLNNEQFF
-	TRBV9	TRBJ2-1	-	TGTGCCAGCAGCGTCACAGGGTTATCCTACAATGAGCAGTTCTTC	CASSVTGLSYNEQFF
TRBD1	TRBV11-1	TRBJ2-7	few	TGTGCCAGCAACAACAGGGGCCCCGGTGTTGCGCAGTACTTC	CASNNRGPGVAQYF
TRBD2	TRBV6-6	TRBJ2-1	-	TGTGCCAGCAGTCACGACGCGGAATCGACTAGCCGCAACAATGAGCAGTTCTTC	CASSHDAESTSRNNEQFF
-	TRBV4-3	TRBJ2-1	-	TGCGCCAGCAGCCAAGGGGCTAGCGCGGCCTTCTACAATGAGCAGTTCTTC	CASSQGASAAFYNEQFF
-	TRBV7-9	TRBJ2-3	-	TGTGCCAGCACCCTCCGCGCGGGGAGCACAGATACGCAGTATTTT	CASTLRAGSTDTQYF
-	TRBV6-5	TRBJ2-1	-	TGTGCCAGCAGTATGCCAGGACAGCAGCAGTTCTTC	CASSMPGQQQFF
-	TRBV3-1/TRBV3-2	TRBJ1-5	-	TGTGCCAGCAGCACCAGGGGAAATCAGCCCCAGCATTTT	CASSTRGNQPQHF
TRBD2	TRBV4-1	TRBJ2-7	few	TGCGCCAGCAGCCAAGTCCCTAGCGGGAGTGTATACGAGCAGTACTTC	CASSQVPSGSVYEQYF